This TCR beta chain originates from a study of identical twins. Study findings and constraints: Among out-of-frame alpha sequences shared by twins, low generation probability occurred in excess. Cross-sectional statistical analysis was relied on for the conclusions, without the same donors being followed.

A universal primer site was added by template switching, and unique molecular identifiers were carried by the cDNA. From the 5' RACE reads, TCRdb called clonotypes with MiXCR, one entry per CDR3 protein. The sample holds fewer than 650,000 distinct CDR3 sequences; 9.5% to 10% are singletons and the top ten take approximately 3%. The V and J ends lost 6 bases and 5 bases, in that order; junction bases with no gene match: 5. The CDR3 covers 13 residues. This clonotype was recorded many times. Its antigen is not identified. These data are also associated with another study on yellow fever vaccine responses in identical twins.

The source of this sequence is a young woman in good health. The chain has TRBV12-3 or TRBV12-4 and TRBJ2-7; 9 bases map to TRBD1. Sequencing was done on a sample of PBMCs. The CDR3 DNA reads TGTGCCAGCAGAAGGGACAGGGCGGACGAGCAGTACTTC. Its translation: CASRRDRADEQYF.